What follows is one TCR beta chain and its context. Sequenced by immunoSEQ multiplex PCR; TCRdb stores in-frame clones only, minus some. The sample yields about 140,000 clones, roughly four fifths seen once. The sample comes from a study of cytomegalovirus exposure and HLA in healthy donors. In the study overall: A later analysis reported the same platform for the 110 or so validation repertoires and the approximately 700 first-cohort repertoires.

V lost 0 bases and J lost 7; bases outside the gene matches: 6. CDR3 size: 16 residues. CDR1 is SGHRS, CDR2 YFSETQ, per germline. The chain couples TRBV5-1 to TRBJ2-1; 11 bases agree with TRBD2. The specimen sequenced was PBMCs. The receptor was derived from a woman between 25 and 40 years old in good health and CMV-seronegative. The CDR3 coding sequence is TGCGCCAGCAGCTTGGGGGCTAGCGGGGGGATAAATGAGCAGTTCTTC. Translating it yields CASSLGASGGINEQFF.